This TCR beta chain came from a study of PD-1 blockade in mismatch repair-deficient tumors. Study at large: Enrolled about 2013-2016, patients had progressing, pretreated mismatch repair-deficient cancers of 12 types.

Germline CDR1 is SGHRS and CDR2 is YFSETQ. The CDR3 runs to 17 residues. After removal of 0 bases from V and 4 bases from J, the junction contained 9 bases not matched to a gene. As for this clone: Its specificity is not known. The same CDR3 arises from other DNA sequences in this sample as well.

Mismatch repair deficiency was confirmed in all patients, by PCR or immunohistochemistry. The TCR-sequenced patients were a few responders to pembrolizumab. The repertoire was sequenced with immunoSEQ multiplex PCR; TCRdb's copy has only in-frame clones and lacks some. The sample yields more than 8,500 clones, roughly 85% seen once. Overall study findings and caveats: After pembrolizumab, tumor-resident clones rose rapidly, then generally contracted before radiologic responses.

The specimen was PBMCs, collected roughly 46 weeks after starting pembrolizumab. This receptor was taken from an adult with mismatch repair-deficient cancer. The chain combines TRBV5-1 with TRBJ2-3; 9 positions match TRBD2. The CDR3 coding sequence is TGCGCCAGCAGCTTGGCCCTGGCTAGCGGGATGGCAGATACGCAGTATTTT. Translation: CASSLALASGMADTQYF.